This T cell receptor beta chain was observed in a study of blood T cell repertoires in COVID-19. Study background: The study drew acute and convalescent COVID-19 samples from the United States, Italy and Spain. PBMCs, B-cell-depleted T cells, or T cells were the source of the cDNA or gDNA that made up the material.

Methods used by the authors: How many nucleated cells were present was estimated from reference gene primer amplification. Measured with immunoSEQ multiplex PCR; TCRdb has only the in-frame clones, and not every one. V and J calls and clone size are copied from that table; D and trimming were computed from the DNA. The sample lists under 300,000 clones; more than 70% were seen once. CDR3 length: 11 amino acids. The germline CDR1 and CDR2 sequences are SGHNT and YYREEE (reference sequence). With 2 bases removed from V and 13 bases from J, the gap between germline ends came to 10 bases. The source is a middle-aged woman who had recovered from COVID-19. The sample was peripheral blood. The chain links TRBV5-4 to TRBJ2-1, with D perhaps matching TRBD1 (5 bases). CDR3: CASSFAQGQFF. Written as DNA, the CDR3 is TGTGCCAGCAGCTTTGCCCAGGGACAGTTCTTC.